Given below is one T cell receptor (beta chain) in context. Some clones are missing from TCRdb's copy, which holds only in-frame ones; the method was immunoSEQ multiplex PCR. The sample has 140,000 to 150,000 clones; more than 75% are singletons. CDR1 is MDHEN, CDR2 SYDVKM, per germline. The V gene lost 5 bases and the J gene lost 8 bases, with 12 bases spanning the gap. CDR3 length: 12 residues. These data belong to a study of blood T cell repertoires in COVID-19. This chain connects TRBV28 to TRBJ1-1; TRBD1 might be the D (5 bases). Sequences were obtained from PBMCs or T cells enriched from blood (not recorded which). The receptor's source is a woman aged 25 to 39 with acute COVID-19. CDR3 in amino acids: CASSLQRGEAFF. For the CDR3, the DNA is TGTGCCAGCAGTCTACAGCGGGGGGAAGCTTTCTTT.